The sequence of this TCR beta chain was determined in a study of regulatory T cells in long-lasting Graves disease (dated by TCRdb to about 2021). About the full investigation: In the newly diagnosed Graves' disease group, patients had been taking antithyroid drugs for less than 3 months. Peripheral blood TCR sequencing and RNA sequencing compared persistent Graves' disease patients with newly diagnosed Graves' disease patients. The study was conducted in China and was registered as a clinical trial. A total of 35 or so samples underwent TCR sequencing: around 13 from persistent and roughly 20 from newly diagnosed Graves' disease patients. General findings and caveats noted by the study authors: TRBV28, TRBJ1-2 and TRBJ2-5 were preferentially used in persistent disease, while TRBV20-1 and TRBJ2-1 were favored in newly diagnosed disease. Peripheral blood alone was examined, since thyroid tissue, which constituted the primary lesion, could not be accessed. Persistent patients shared more public clonotypes among themselves (approximately 2,500) than newly diagnosed patients did (nearly 1,000). Persistent Graves' disease patients showed lower TCR Shannon entropy and fewer highly expanded clones than newly diagnosed patients, suggesting clonal expansion. As a limitation, the authors acknowledged that the small sample size may reduce accuracy. Only the TCR beta chain was sequenced and analyzed.

The library was obtained by multiplex PCR. This sample was sequenced with an Illumina HiSeq 4000. TCR beta libraries were built with iRepertoire HTBI primers and Arm-PCR amplification of CDR3 regions. Gel purification was performed on PCR products prior to sequencing. Per the original workflow: A total of 60 to 80 TRBV and under 15 TRBJ segments were identified across samples and were used for gene usage analysis of CDR3 amino acid clonotypes. COPE and FqMerger were used to merge filtered high-quality paired reads into contigs. Contigs were aligned with BLAST to IMGT TRBV, TRBD and TRBJ reference genes, and CDR3 was defined per IMGT. Clonotypes above 0.1% frequency were classified as highly expanded clones. Shannon entropy served as the measure of repertoire diversity, while the Gini coefficient captured V-J evenness. Public clonotypes were defined as clonotypes shared by more than one individual. TCRdb reprocessed the public reads (quality trimming at Q25 with fastp, clone calling with MiXCR) and kept in-frame beta chains. Merged by CDR3 protein, the rows form single entries marked with the most common genes and DNA. The V and J calls reflect TCRdb's pipeline rather than the authors' work. Counted in this sample were more than 300,000 distinct CDR3 sequences; roughly a sixth of them appeared once. The ten top clones hold roughly 20% of the sample.

Taken with the paper, the label for time point translates to: newly diagnosed GD, antithyroid drugs for less than 3 months. For both TCR sequencing and RNA sequencing, RNA was extracted from PBMCs in TRIzol. The diagnosis of Graves' disease was made according to American Thyroid Association guidelines. Patients for the study were recruited at an endocrinology department in Xi'an, China. From each patient, about 8.9 milliliters of peripheral blood was collected into an EDTA anticoagulant tube. Ficoll Paque Plus density gradient separation was used to isolate PBMCs, and no further T cell sorting was done. An Agilent 2100 Bioanalyzer and agarose gel were used to check RNA quality, while a NanoDrop 2000 measured RNA concentration. This clonotype was counted only a few times. Its antigen remains undetermined. A read error may explain this, as a much larger clone is one base away. V drops 5 bases and J drops 4 bases, leaving 20 bases in between. The CDR3 runs 16 amino acids, cysteine and phenylalanine included. Only the CDR3 DNA stays, 48 bases, in frame from base 1. For CDR1 and CDR2, the germline V gene lists MDHEN and SYDVKM.

The material sequenced was peripheral blood mononuclear cells (PBMCs), taken at new diagnosis, from a patient treated with antithyroid drugs. The chain links TRBV28 with TRBJ1-1, with the D gene too uncertain to name. The sequence came from a female donor with Graves disease. The DNA is as follows: TGTGCCAGCAGTCTCCCAAGAGAAGTGTCAGTCACTGAAGCTTTCTTT. This is translated as CASSLPREVSVTEAFF.